This passage covers 28 T cell receptor beta chains from one sample sequenced in a study of shared clonotypes between healthy human individuals. The method was immunoSEQ multiplex PCR; TCRdb's version includes in-frame clones alone and lacks a portion of them. The data show 950,000 to 1,300,000 clones, about 80% seen once. Sequenced: memory CD4+ T cells sorted from blood. Subset noted: CD45RA-negative fraction. These receptors were obtained from a young man in good health.

The chain carries TRBV11-2 and TRBJ2-2, with TRBD2 as a possible D gene (5 bases). Germline V gene sequence: CDR1 SGHAT, CDR2 FQNNGV. Trimming left V 3 bases short and J 5 bases short, with 7 bases between. There are 13 residues in the CDR3. The chain's CDR3 is CASSFTGTGELFF. The CDR3 DNA reads TGTGCCAGCAGCTTTACGGGAACCGGGGAGCTGTTTTTT.

The rearrangement joins TRBV27 to TRBJ1-1; 7 nucleotides align to TRBD1. Germline values: CDR1 MNHEY, CDR2 SMNVEV (reference sequence). The length of the CDR3 is 15 residues. The V gene end was trimmed by 0 bases and the J gene end by 1 base; junction bases not matched to a gene: 2. CDR3 amino acids: CASSLSRQGNTEAFF. CDR3 in DNA: TGTGCCAGCAGTTTATCGCGACAGGGGAACACTGAAGCTTTCTTT.

V usage is TRBV28 and J usage is TRBJ1-5, with D possibly matching TRBD1 (5 bases). The germline CDR1 and CDR2 sequences are MDHEN and SYDVKM. The CDR3 extends over 16 amino acids. The V gene lost 3 bases and the J gene lost 6 bases, with 18 bases spanning the gap. The CDR3, as DNA: TGTGCCAGCAGTTTGCCCGACAGCTATACGGGTCAGCCCCAGCATTTT. Protein: CASSLPDSYTGQPQHF.

Regarding this clone: This specimen includes other DNA sequences encoding the same CDR3. The V call is TRBV28, the J call TRBJ2-5, with D maybe TRBD2 (6 bases). CDR3 length: 13 residues. Trimming shortened V by 3 bases and J by 5 bases, and 10 bases separated the two germline ends. Per the germline V gene, CDR1 is MDHEN and CDR2 is SYDVKM. The CDR3 spells CASSLAGTETQYF. CDR3 bases: TGTGCCAGCAGTTTGGCGGGGACCGAGACCCAGTACTTC.

This sequence joins TRBV18 and TRBJ1-4; TRBD1 agrees at 10 bases. The V gene's germline CDR1 is KGHSH and CDR2 LQKENI. This CDR3 is 17 amino acids long. With V trimmed by 3 bases and J by 3 bases, 7 bases remained unmatched. The CDR3 here is CASSPSRDRGANEKLFF. CDR3 nucleotide sequence: TGTGCCAGCTCACCTAGCCGGGACAGGGGAGCTAATGAAAAACTGTTTTTT.

The rearrangement joins TRBV19 to TRBJ1-5, with 11 positions matching TRBD1. CDR3 length: 16 residues. J was trimmed by 8 bases and V by 5 bases; bases with no gene match: 11. Germline CDR1 LNHDA, CDR2 SQIVND (reference sequence). The DNA of the CDR3 is TGTGCCAGTAGTGGGAGGACAGGGGGCTACGCGGAGCCCCAGCATTTT. It specifies CASSGRTGGYAEPQHF. The full variable domain, with the rest looked up from reference TRBV19 and TRBJ1-5, is DGGITQSPKYLFRKEGQNVTLSCEQNLNHDAMYWYRQDPGQGLRLIYYSQIVNDFQKGDIAEGYSVSREKKESFPLTVTSAQKNPTAFYLCASSGRTGGYAEPQHFGDGTRLSIL.

The genes are TRBV5-4 and TRBJ1-1; 11 bases are shared with TRBD1. V lost 5 bases and J lost 5; bases outside the gene matches: 5. The germline CDR1 and CDR2 sequences are SGHNT and YYREEE (reference sequence). The CDR3 has 14 residues. CDR3: CASSSGTGGTEAFF. In DNA form, the CDR3 reads TGTGCCAGCAGTTCGGGGACAGGGGGTACTGAAGCTTTCTTT.

About this clone itself: Other DNA sequences in the sample encode the same CDR3. This chain joins TRBV6-1 and TRBJ1-5, with D perhaps matching TRBD1 (6 bases). This CDR3 spans 13 amino acids. The germline V gene encodes CDR1 MNHNS and CDR2 SASEGT. V lost 5 bases and J 4 bases, leaving 9 bases between the germline ends. CDR3 in amino acids: CASSPDRNQPQHF. The CDR3 bases are TGTGCCAGCAGTCCCGACAGGAATCAGCCCCAGCATTTT.

The chain joins TRBV14 to TRBJ1-1; TRBD1 is a possible D gene (5 bases). Germline V gives CDR1 SGHDN, CDR2 FVKESK. The CDR3 is 15 residues long. V was shortened by 4 bases and J by 0 bases, with 12 bases between the two germline ends. For the CDR3, the DNA is TGTGCCAGCAGCCCTCAGGGCAGGGTGAACACTGAAGCTTTCTTT. Translated, it gives CASSPQGRVNTEAFF.

The rearrangement uses TRBV28 and TRBJ2-3; D uncertain. The CDR3 contains 14 residues. Trimming stripped 4 bases from V and 4 bases from J, with 12 bases between. The germline gives CDR1 MDHEN, CDR2 SYDVKM. CDR3 nucleotide sequence: TGTGCCAGCAGTTCCGGAGAGTGGGCAGATACGCAGTATTTT. Its translation is CASSSGEWADTQYF.

The chain combines TRBV7-8 with TRBJ2-7; D is undetermined. Germline CDR1 reads SGHVS; CDR2 reads FQNEAQ. The CDR3 spans 14 residues. V lost 6 bases, J lost 1 base, and 13 bases lay in between. CDR3 DNA: TGTGCCAGCAGTCAGACCGAACTTTCCTACGAGCAGTACTTC. This sequence encodes CASSQTELSYEQYF.

This chain joins TRBV6-5 and TRBJ2-7, with D possibly being TRBD1 (6 bases). This CDR3 has 13 residues. The ends were cut back, 2 bases at V and 2 bases at J, with 7 bases in the middle. Germline V gene sequence: CDR1 MNHEY, CDR2 SVGAGI. The CDR3 sequence is CASSYQGPYEQYF. CDR3 in DNA: TGTGCCAGCAGTTACCAGGGGCCCTACGAGCAGTACTTC.

The CDR3 nucleotides are TGTGCCAGCTCACCACTCTCGGTTAATCAGCCCCAGCATTTT. Protein product: CASSPLSVNQPQHF. This chain links TRBV18 with TRBJ1-5; D call uncertain. The CDR3 is made up of 14 amino acids. The V gene lost 1 base and the J gene lost 4 bases, with 8 bases spanning the gap. Germline CDR1 KGHSH, CDR2 LQKENI.

About this clone itself: The same CDR3 arises from other DNA sequences in this sample as well. The chain joins TRBV29-1 to TRBJ2-7; 10 bases are a match to TRBD1. V trimming: 5 bases; J trimming: 3 bases; junction bases outside the gene matches: 4. This CDR3 has 13 residues. Germline-derived CDR1 and CDR2 are SQVTM and ANQGSEA. In DNA form, the CDR3 reads TGCAGCGTTTCCAGGACAGGGGGCTACGAGCAGTACTTC. Its translation is CSVSRTGGYEQYF.

The CDR3 here is CASSIRDRGKNQPQHF. CDR3 bases: TGTGCCAGCAGCATTAGGGACAGGGGGAAAAATCAGCCCCAGCATTTT. V gene TRBV7-8 combines with J gene TRBJ1-5; 11 bases map to TRBD1. The CDR3 is made up of 16 amino acids. Looked up from germline, CDR1 is SGHVS and CDR2 is FQNEAQ. With 5 bases clipped from V and 4 bases from J, the junction kept 7 bases outside the gene matches.

The chain has TRBV10-1 and TRBJ2-2, with 7 bases lining up with TRBD2. Germline CDR1 WNHNN, CDR2 SYGVQD (reference sequence). The ends lost 3 bases at V and 4 bases at J; junction bases unmatched: 8. This CDR3 comprises 16 residues. CDR3 loop: CASSDGLAALTGELFF. CDR3 sequence (DNA): TGCGCCAGCAGTGACGGCCTAGCGGCCCTCACCGGGGAGCTGTTTTTT.

The V gene is TRBV5-1, the J gene TRBJ2-2; D is ambiguous. The germline V gene has CDR1 SGHRS and CDR2 YFSETQ. V was clipped by 3 bases and J by 6 bases, with 6 bases between them. This CDR3 contains 12 residues. DNA for the CDR3: TGCGCCAGCAGCTGGGATTCCGGGGAGCTGTTTTTT. It yields the protein CASSWDSGELFF. The whole variable domain, filled in from reference TRBV5-1 and TRBJ2-2, reads KAGVTQTPRYLIKTRGQQVTLSCSPISGHRSVSWYQQTPGQGLQFLFEYFSETQRNKGNFPGRFSGRQFSNSRSEMNVSTLELGDSALYLCASSWDSGELFFGEGSRLTVL.

The rearrangement links TRBV10-2 to TRBJ1-2; a possible D gene is TRBD1 (5 bases). Trimming removed 6 bases at V and 0 bases at J, with 8 bases between. The CDR3 runs 13 residues. Germline V gene lookup returns CDR1 WSHSY and CDR2 SAAADI. The CDR3 loop is CASRAQANYGYTF. The CDR3 nucleotides read TGCGCCAGCAGAGCACAGGCTAACTATGGCTACACCTTC.

This chain links TRBV5-1 with TRBJ1-6, with 7 bases aligning to TRBD1. The CDR3 is 15 residues long. V lost 0 bases, J lost 8 bases, and 5 bases stayed unmatched. Germline V gene lookup returns CDR1 SGHRS and CDR2 YFSETQ. This CDR3 reads CASSLDRGSDSPLHF. Written as DNA, the CDR3 is TGCGCCAGCAGCTTGGACAGGGGAAGTGATTCACCCCTCCACTTT.

Regarding this clone: In the same sample, other DNA sequences code for this CDR3. The genes are TRBV19 and TRBJ1-2; TRBD1 agrees at 8 bases. The germline V gene encodes CDR1 LNHDA and CDR2 SQIVND (reference sequence). Unmatched junction bases numbered 8, after V lost 4 bases and J lost 7 bases. CDR3 length: 14 amino acids. The CDR3 DNA reads TGTGCCAGTAGTACCCGACAGGGGCTGGGTGGCTACACCTTC. Amino acid sequence: CASSTRQGLGGYTF.

V and J are TRBV18 and TRBJ1-5; TRBD1 might be the D (5 bases). The length of the CDR3 is 15 residues. The germline V gene encodes CDR1 KGHSH and CDR2 LQKENI. V shed 6 bases and J shed 3 bases, with 15 bases lying between them. The CDR3 is CASSYSGGLNQPQHF. The CDR3 nucleotides are TGTGCCAGCTCTTATTCCGGGGGTCTCAATCAGCCCCAGCATTTT.

Of note for this clone: Because the CDR3's place on the DNA is in doubt, the DNA is left out and the CDR3 is given as listed by TCRdb. This rearrangement joins TRBV12-2 to TRBJ2-7; the D segment call TRBD1 is taken from the table without a DNA check. TRBV12-2 is marked as a pseudogene. The CDR3 adds up to 15 amino acids, both ends counted. The CDR3 spells CASHWGQGAYYEQYF.

The genes are TRBV4-2 and TRBJ1-3, with D possibly TRBD1 on 5 matching bases. Germline V gene sequence: CDR1 LGHNA, CDR2 YNFKEQ. V was pared by 1 base and J by 0 bases, with 10 bases between. This CDR3 contains 16 residues. The CDR3 sequence: CASSQGRQSSGNTIYF. CDR3 in DNA: TGTGCCAGCAGCCAAGGCCGACAGTCCTCTGGAAACACCATATATTTT.

As to this clone: The same CDR3 can be traced to other DNA sequences in this sample. The chain is built from TRBV9 and TRBJ2-2; D not certain. This CDR3 is 12 amino acids long. V gave up 2 bases and J gave up 3 bases, with 2 bases separating them. The germline V gene encodes CDR1 SGDLS and CDR2 YYNGEE. This chain's CDR3 is CASSVDTGELFF. The CDR3 region has the DNA TGTGCCAGCAGCGTCGACACCGGGGAGCTGTTTTTT.

This chain links TRBV6-6 with TRBJ2-1, with 7 bases that match TRBD2. This CDR3 is built from 15 residues. The V gene end was trimmed by 5 bases and the J gene end by 4 bases; junction bases not matched to a gene: 8. Germline CDR1 reads MNHNY; CDR2 reads SVGAGI (reference sequence). The CDR3 here is CASSPGEGRYNEQFF. CDR3 sequence (DNA): TGTGCCAGCAGTCCCGGGGAGGGTCGATACAATGAGCAGTTCTTC.

The chain has TRBV21-1 and TRBJ2-5; the table names TRBD2, a call not compared with the DNA. TRBV21-1 is a known pseudogene. The CDR3 is 16 residues long. CDR3 bases: TGTGCCAGCAGCAAAGACGGTAGCGGGGGGTCGGAGACCCAGTACTTC. Translating gives CASSKDGSGGSETQYF.

Turning to this clone: The sample contains more than one DNA sequence encoding this CDR3. The chain uses TRBV18 and TRBJ2-7, with D perhaps TRBD1 (6 bases). This CDR3 is 13 amino acids long. Germline V gives CDR1 KGHSH, CDR2 LQKENI. V lost 4 bases and J 1 base, leaving 8 bases between the germline ends. For the CDR3, the DNA is TGTGCCAGCTCACTAGGGGGTTCCTACGAGCAGTACTTC. Encoded protein: CASSLGGSYEQYF.

Details on this clone: Additional DNA sequences in this sample encode the identical CDR3. The chain couples TRBV30 to TRBJ2-2, with 9 bases identical to TRBD1. Germline CDR1 is GTSNPN and CDR2 is SVGIG (reference sequence). The CDR3 loop spans 13 amino acids. J gave up 5 bases and V 3 bases, and 1 base lay outside the gene matches. CDR3 loop: CAWRGQGTGELFF. In DNA, the CDR3 is TGTGCCTGGAGAGGACAGGGGACCGGGGAGCTGTTTTTT.